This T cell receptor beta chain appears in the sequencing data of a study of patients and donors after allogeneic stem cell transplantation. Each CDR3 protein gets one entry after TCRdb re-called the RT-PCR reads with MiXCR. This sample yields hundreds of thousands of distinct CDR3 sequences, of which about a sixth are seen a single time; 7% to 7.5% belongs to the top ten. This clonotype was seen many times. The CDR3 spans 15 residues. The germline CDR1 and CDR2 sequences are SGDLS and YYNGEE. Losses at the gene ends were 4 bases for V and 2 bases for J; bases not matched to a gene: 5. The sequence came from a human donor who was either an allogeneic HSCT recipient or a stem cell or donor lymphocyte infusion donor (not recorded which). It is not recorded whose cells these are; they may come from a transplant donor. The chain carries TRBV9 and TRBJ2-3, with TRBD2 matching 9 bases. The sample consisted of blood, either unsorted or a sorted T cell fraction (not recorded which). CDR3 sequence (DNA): TGTGCCAGCAGCCCTCTAGCGGGGATCACAGATACGCAGTATTTT. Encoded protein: CASSPLAGITDTQYF. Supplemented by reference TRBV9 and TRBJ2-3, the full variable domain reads DSGVTQTPKHLITATGQRVTLRCSPRSGDLSVYWYQQSLDQGLQFLIQYYNGEERAKGNILERFSAQQFPDLHSELNLSSLELGDSALYFCASSPLAGITDTQYFGPGTRLTVL.